One T cell receptor (beta chain) is described in this entry. This entry is derived from a study of T cell responses to AZD1222 COVID-19 vaccine. V lost 6 bases, J lost 5 bases, and 7 bases lay in between. CDR1 is LNHDA and CDR2 is SQIVND in the germline V gene (reference sequence). This CDR3 is built from 11 residues. Profiled with immunoSEQ multiplex PCR; TCRdb holds only in-frame clones, not every one. The sample has roughly 130,000 clones, around nine tenths seen once; the top ten hold about 1.1%. Sample: peripheral blood, taken 28 days after the second AZD1222 dose. J is TRBJ1-1 and V is TRBV19; no clear D. The sequence derives from an adult who received the AZD1222 COVID-19 vaccine. The CDR3 nucleotides read TGTGCCAGTAGAAGAAGTACTGAAGCTTTCTTT. Its protein is CASRRSTEAFF.